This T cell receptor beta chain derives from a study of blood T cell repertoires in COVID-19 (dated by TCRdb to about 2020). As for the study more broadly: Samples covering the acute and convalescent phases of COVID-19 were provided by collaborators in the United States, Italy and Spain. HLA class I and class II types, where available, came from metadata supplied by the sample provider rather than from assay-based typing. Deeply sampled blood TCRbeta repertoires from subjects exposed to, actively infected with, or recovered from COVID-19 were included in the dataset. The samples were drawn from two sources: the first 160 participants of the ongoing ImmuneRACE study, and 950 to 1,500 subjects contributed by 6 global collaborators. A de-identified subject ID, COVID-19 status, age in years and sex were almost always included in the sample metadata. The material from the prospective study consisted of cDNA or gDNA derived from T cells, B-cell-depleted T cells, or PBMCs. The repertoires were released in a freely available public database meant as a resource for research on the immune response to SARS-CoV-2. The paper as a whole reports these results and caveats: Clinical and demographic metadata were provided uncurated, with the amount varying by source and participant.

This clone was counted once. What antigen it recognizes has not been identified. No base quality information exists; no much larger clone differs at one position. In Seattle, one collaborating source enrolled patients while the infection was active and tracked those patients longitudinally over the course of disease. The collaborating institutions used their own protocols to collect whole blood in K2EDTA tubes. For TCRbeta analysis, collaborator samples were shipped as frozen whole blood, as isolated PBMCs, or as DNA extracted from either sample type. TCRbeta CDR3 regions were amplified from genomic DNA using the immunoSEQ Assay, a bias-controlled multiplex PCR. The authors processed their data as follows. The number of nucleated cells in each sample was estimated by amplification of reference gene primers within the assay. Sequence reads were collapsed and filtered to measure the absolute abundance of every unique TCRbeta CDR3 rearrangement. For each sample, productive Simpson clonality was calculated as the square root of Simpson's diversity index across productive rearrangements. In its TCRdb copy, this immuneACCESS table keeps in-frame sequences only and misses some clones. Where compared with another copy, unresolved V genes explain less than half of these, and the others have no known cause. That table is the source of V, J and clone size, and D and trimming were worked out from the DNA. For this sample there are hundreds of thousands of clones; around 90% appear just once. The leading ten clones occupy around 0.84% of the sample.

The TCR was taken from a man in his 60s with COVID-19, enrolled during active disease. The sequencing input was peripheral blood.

CDR3 protein: CAWSPTGGEGYTF. The nucleotide sequence reads as follows: TGTGCCTGGAGTCCGACAGGGGGCGAAGGCTACACCTTC. The rearrangement joined TRBV30 to TRBJ1-2, and TRBD1 aligns with 10 junction nucleotides. Trimming takes 2 bases off V and 8 bases off J; junction bases not matched to a gene: 5. Taken from cysteine to phenylalanine, the CDR3 has 13 residues. Just CDR3 DNA is preserved here, 39 bases in frame from base 1. The germline V gene (reference sequence) supplies CDR1 GTSNPN and CDR2 SVGIG. With the portions outside the CDR3 filled from the reference TRBV30 and TRBJ1-2 genes, the complete variable region becomes SQTIHQWPATLVQPVGSPLSLECTVEGTSNPNLYWYRQAAGRGLQLLFYSVGIGQISSEVPQNLSASRPQDRQFILSSKKLLLSDSGFYLCAWSPTGGEGYTFGSGTRLTVV.